This is a list of T cell receptor beta chains from one sample in a study of blood T cells in healthy people across ages. TCRdb reprocessed the 5' RACE reads with MiXCR, giving one entry per CDR3 protein. This sample has roughly 500,000 distinct CDR3 sequences; 27% occur once, and the top ten carry around 20%. Sample: blood. The origin of the receptors is an older woman in good health. Both conserved end residues are part of each CDR3. Fields, in order: J gene, V gene, D gene, clone size, CDR3 DNA, CDR3 protein. The D gene is left open where the match is weak. Where a row states a size, it is once, few, many or the class of an expanded clone; other rows omit it.

TRBJ1-5,TRBV10-3,NA,NA,TGTGCCATCAGTGTGGAGGGCAGTCAGCCCCAGCATTTT,CAISVEGSQPQHF
TRBJ1-4,TRBV7-6,NA,few,TGTGCCAGCTCCACCTTCCACGAGGACCCGTCGGGAGAAAAACTGGTTTTT,CASSTFHEDPSGEKLVF
TRBJ2-5,TRBV7-6,TRBD2,NA,TGTGCCAGCAGCTTAGGTCCCGGGGGGAAAGAGACCCAGTACTTC,CASSLGPGGKETQYF
TRBJ2-2,TRBV20-1,TRBD1,few,TGCAGTGCTAGGTCGACAGGGCCCGGGGAGCTGTTTTTT,CSARSTGPGELFF
TRBJ2-1,TRBV9,TRBD2,NA,TGTGCCAGCAGCGTAAGTCTAGCGGGGGGGGGATACAATGAGCAGTTCTTC,CASSVSLAGGGYNEQFF
TRBJ2-1,TRBV5-1,NA,NA,TGCGCCAGCAGGGTTAGTGGGAGAAGCTCCTACAATGAGCAGTTCTTC,CASRVSGRSSYNEQFF
TRBJ2-2,TRBV5-1,NA,NA,TGCGCCAGCAGCGTCGTCGCTAGCGTAAACACCGGGGAGCTGTTTTTT,CASSVVASVNTGELFF
TRBJ2-7,TRBV6-2/TRBV6-3,NA,few,TGTGCCAGCAGTTACCGGCGAGGGGGTATTTCCTACGAGCAGTACTTC,CASSYRRGGISYEQYF
TRBJ2-6,TRBV4-2,TRBD2,NA,TGTGCCAGCAGCCAAGATCCCGGGACTAGCGGTTACTCTGGGGCCAACGTCCTGACTTTC,CASSQDPGTSGYSGANVLTF
TRBJ2-1,TRBV10-3,TRBD2,NA,TGTGCCATCGGACCTAGCGGGGGGTCGATATACAATGAGCAGTTCTTC,CAIGPSGGSIYNEQFF
TRBJ2-1,TRBV20-1,NA,few,TGCAGTGGGCGGGGCCCACCCTGGAATGAGCAGTTCTTC,CSGRGPPWNEQFF
TRBJ1-5,TRBV7-9,TRBD1,NA,TGTGCCAGCAGCGCAGGGGGCTATCAGCCCCAGCATTTT,CASSAGGYQPQHF
TRBJ2-7,TRBV20-1,TRBD2,NA,TGCAGTGCTAGCTCTAGCGGCACAGCCTACGAGCAGTACTTC,CSASSSGTAYEQYF
TRBJ2-7,TRBV5-1,NA,few,TGCGCCAGCAGCTTAATAACGAATCCGGGTCCCTACGAGCAGTACTTC,CASSLITNPGPYEQYF
TRBJ2-2,TRBV24-1,TRBD1,once,TGTGCCGCCAAGGGACAGGCCACCGGGGAGCTGTTTTTT,CAAKGQATGELFF
TRBJ1-2,TRBV15,NA,few,TGTGCCACCAGCAGGACGGACAACGCAGGGGACTATGGCTACACCTTC,CATSRTDNAGDYGYTF
TRBJ1-2,TRBV11-3,NA,few,TGTGCCAGCAGCCAAGGGGGGACCGCGGGCTACACCTTC,CASSQGGTAGYTF
TRBJ1-5,TRBV4-3,NA,many,TGCGCCAGCAGCCATCGAGACAGGAGCAATCAGCCCCAGCATTTT,CASSHRDRSNQPQHF
TRBJ1-5,TRBV10-3,NA,NA,TGTGCCATCAGTGAGGGGAGAAACGGCCAGCCCCAGCATTTT,CAISEGRNGQPQHF
TRBJ2-5,TRBV12-3/TRBV12-4,NA,many,TGTGCCAGCAGTCTGACGCAGGGTTACGAGACCCAGTACTTC,CASSLTQGYETQYF
TRBJ2-1,TRBV14,NA,few,TGTGCCAGCAGCCAAGACTATCAGACCTACAATGAGCAGTTCTTC,CASSQDYQTYNEQFF
TRBJ1-2,TRBV25-1,NA,NA,TGTGCCAGCAGTGTAGGACTTAACTATGGCTACACCTTC,CASSVGLNYGYTF
TRBJ2-4,TRBV19,TRBD2,NA,TGTGCCAGTAGTTCCCGGACTAGCGGGGGGGCCTGGTCCAAAAACATTCAGTACTTC,CASSSRTSGGAWSKNIQYF
TRBJ2-3,TRBV20-1,TRBD2,few,TGCAGTGCTAGTTTTAGCGGGAACACAGATACGCAGTATTTT,CSASFSGNTDTQYF
TRBJ1-2,TRBV3-1,TRBD1,NA,TGTGCCAGCGCTGACAGGGCATATGGCTACACCTTC,CASADRAYGYTF
TRBJ2-2,TRBV20-1,TRBD2,NA,TGCAGTGCTAGTGGGTCCCGTGGCGGGGGGAACACCGGGGAGCTGTTTTTT,CSASGSRGGGNTGELFF
TRBJ2-6,TRBV5-6,NA,few,TGTGCCAGCAGCCCCTTGCCAGGGGCTGGGGCCAACGTCCTGACTTTC,CASSPLPGAGANVLTF
TRBJ2-1,TRBV11-2,NA,few,TGTGCCAGCAGCCCCAGGTCTGAGCAGTTCTTC,CASSPRSEQFF